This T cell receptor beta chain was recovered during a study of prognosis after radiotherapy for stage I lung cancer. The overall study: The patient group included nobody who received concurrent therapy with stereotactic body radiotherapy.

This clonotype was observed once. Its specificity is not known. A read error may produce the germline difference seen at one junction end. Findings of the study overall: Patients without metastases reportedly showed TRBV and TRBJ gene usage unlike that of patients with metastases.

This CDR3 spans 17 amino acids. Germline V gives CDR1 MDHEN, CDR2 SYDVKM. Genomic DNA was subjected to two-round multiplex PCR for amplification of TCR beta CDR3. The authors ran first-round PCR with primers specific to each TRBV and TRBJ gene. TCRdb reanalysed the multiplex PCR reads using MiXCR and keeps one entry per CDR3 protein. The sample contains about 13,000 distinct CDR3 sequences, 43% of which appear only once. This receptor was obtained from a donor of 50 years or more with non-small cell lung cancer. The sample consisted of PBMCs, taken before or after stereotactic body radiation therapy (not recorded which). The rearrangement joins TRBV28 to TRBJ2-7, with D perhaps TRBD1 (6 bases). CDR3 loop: CANSLNLQGLRSYDQYF. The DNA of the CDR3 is TGTGCCAACAGTTTAAACCTACAGGGCCTCAGGTCCTACGATCAGTACTTC.